What follows is one T cell receptor beta chain and its context. The data were taken from a study of cytomegalovirus exposure and HLA in healthy donors. There are 14 residues in the CDR3. Germline V gene data show CDR1 as SGHTA and CDR2 as FQGNSA. With 8 bases removed from V and 0 bases from J, the gap between germline ends came to 14 bases. With 60 Vbeta and 13 Jbeta primers, the PCR was carried out. Here immunoSEQ multiplex PCR was the method, and the copy in TCRdb shows in-frame clones only, minus some. Among about 160,000 clones, more than 80% were seen once, and the ten largest hold 5.5% to 8%. The source material was PBMCs. The chain combines TRBV7-2 with TRBJ2-7; D gene ambiguous. This sequence was found in a woman in her 30s in good health and CMV-seropositive. The CDR3 sequence: CASRPETYSYEQYF. The CDR3 bases are TGTGCCAGCCGGCCGGAGACCTACTCCTACGAGCAGTACTTC.